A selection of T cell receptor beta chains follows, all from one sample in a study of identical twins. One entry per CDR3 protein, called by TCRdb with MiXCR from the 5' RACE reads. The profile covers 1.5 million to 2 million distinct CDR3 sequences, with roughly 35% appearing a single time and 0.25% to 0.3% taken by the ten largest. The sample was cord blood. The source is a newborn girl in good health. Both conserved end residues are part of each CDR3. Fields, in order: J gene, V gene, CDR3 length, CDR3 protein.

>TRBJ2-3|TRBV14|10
CASRRATQYF
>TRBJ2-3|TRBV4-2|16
CASSQEGRATTDTQYF
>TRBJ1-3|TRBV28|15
CASSFRGAYGNTIYF
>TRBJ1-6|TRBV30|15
CAWSDGPFLGSPLHF
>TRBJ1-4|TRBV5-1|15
CASSLVSRVGEKLFF
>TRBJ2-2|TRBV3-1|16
CASSQLAGFNTGELFF
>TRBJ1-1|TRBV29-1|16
CSVGLLRNRDSTEAFF
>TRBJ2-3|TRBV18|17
CASSPPGGTSGTDTQYF
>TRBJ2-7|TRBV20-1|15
CSARKGQGATYEQYF
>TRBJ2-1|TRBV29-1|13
CSARDRDYNEQFF
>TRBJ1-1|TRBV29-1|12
CSSRRQGQEAFF
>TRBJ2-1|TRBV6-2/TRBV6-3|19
CASSYVRASGRGTYNEQFF
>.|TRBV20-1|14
CSATTLAAGHEQYF
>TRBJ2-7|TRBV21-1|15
CASSKGRHGTYEQYF
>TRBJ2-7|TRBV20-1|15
CSARDLDGVSYEQYF
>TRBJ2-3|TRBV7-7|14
CASSLGPSGDTQYF
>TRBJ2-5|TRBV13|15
CASSIRDRGLGEQYF
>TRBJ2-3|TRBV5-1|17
CASSLQTLGSTQDTQYF
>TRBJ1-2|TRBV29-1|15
CSAVGSDSPRGGYTF
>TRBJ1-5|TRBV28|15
CASSFQKASNQPQHF
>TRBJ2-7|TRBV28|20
CASSLSPTAWEFLGEYEQYF
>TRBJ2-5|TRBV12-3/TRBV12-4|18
CASRGGVAGGSSYNEQYF
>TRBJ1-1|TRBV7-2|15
CASSPYRGRGTEAFF
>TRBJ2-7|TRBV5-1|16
CASSLVRGRVSAEQYF
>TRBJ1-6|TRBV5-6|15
CASRGEGEPNSPLHF
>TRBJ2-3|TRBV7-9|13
CASSLDSTDTRYF
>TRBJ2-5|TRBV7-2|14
CASSVGLATKTQYF
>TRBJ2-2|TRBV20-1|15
CCARIRTPNTGELFF
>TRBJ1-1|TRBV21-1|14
CASSNLKVNTEAFF
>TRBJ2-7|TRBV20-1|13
CSAPAPDFYGQYF
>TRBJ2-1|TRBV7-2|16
CASSYQPSGGPNEQFF
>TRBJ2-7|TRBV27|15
CASSPAYGSSYEQYF
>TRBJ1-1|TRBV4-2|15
CASSQVQGVNTEAFF
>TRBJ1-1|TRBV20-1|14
CSARRDRGDTEAFF
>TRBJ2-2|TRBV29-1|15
CSVVLLAVNTGELFF
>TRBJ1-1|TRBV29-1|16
CSVEGGPGQGIGEAFF
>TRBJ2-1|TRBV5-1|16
CASSFGQSSSYNEQFF